The clone carrying this T cell receptor (beta chain) came up a few times. What it binds is not known. The data derive from a study of response to subunit inactivated influenza vaccine. Broader study findings: Few new T cells, the authors suggested, are recruited by each seasonal influenza vaccination.

V was cut by 1 base and J by 4 bases, with 11 bases left in between. The CDR3 consists of 14 residues. The germline V gene encodes CDR1 SGHDT and CDR2 YYEEEE. Each CDR3 protein is one row after TCRdb ran MiXCR on the RT-PCR reads. The sample comprises about 240,000 distinct CDR3 sequences, more than 10% of which are singletons, and approximately 8.3% rests with the top ten. The receptor was isolated from a man between 50 and 59 years old who received an inactivated influenza vaccine. The sample here was non-naive T cells sorted from PBMCs, taken 14 days before vaccination. The chain couples TRBV5-6 to TRBJ1-2; TRBD1 is a possible D gene (6 bases). DNA for the CDR3: TGTGCCAGCAGCTTGCCCGGACAGCTCTATGGCTACACCTTC. Protein: CASSLPGQLYGYTF.